The 7 T cell receptor beta chains below were found in one sample sequenced in a study of cytomegalovirus exposure and HLA in healthy donors. The method was immunoSEQ multiplex PCR; TCRdb's version includes in-frame clones alone and lacks a portion of them. Among about 300,000 clones listed, around 87% were seen once. The sequenced sample was PBMCs. These receptors originate from a woman in her late teens or twenties in good health and CMV-seronegative.

The chain uses TRBV5-1 and TRBJ2-3; D uncertain. This CDR3 is built from 13 residues. Germline V gives CDR1 SGHRS, CDR2 YFSETQ. V was shortened by 4 bases and J by 4 bases, with 10 bases between the two germline ends. DNA for the CDR3: TGCGCCAGCAGCCCCCCGGCGGCAGATACGCAGTATTTT. It encodes CASSPPAADTQYF.

This chain joins TRBV5-4 and TRBJ1-1; 8 bases align to TRBD1. This CDR3 has 13 residues. Germline lookup yields CDR1 SGHNT and CDR2 YYREEE (reference sequence). Losses at the gene ends were 1 base for V and 8 bases for J; bases not matched to a gene: 4. The CDR3 spells CASSLWQGAEAFF. The CDR3 bases are TGTGCCAGCAGCTTGTGGCAGGGGGCCGAAGCTTTCTTT.

This chain joins TRBV5-1 and TRBJ2-2; 12 bases map to TRBD2. Per the germline V gene, CDR1 is SGHRS and CDR2 is YFSETQ. The CDR3 consists of 16 residues. V lost 3 bases and J lost 1; bases outside the gene matches: 1. The CDR3 DNA sequence: TGCGCCAGCAGCTCGACTAGCGGGGGGAACACCGGGGAGCTGTTTTTT. It encodes CASSSTSGGNTGELFF.

This clone appeared once. The V call is TRBV28, the J call TRBJ2-7, with D hard to call. The length of the CDR3 is 17 residues. Germline CDR1 MDHEN, CDR2 SYDVKM. Trimming removed 1 base at V and 6 bases at J, with 22 bases between. CDR3 loop: CASSLLNGRIRPSEQYF. For the CDR3, the DNA is TGTGCCAGCAGTTTATTAAACGGCAGGATCCGACCCTCCGAGCAGTACTTC.

This clone appeared many times. The chain recombines TRBV5-1 with TRBJ2-5; D might be TRBD1 (6 bases). The CDR3 consists of 13 residues. The germline V gene encodes CDR1 SGHRS and CDR2 YFSETQ. V lost 4 bases to trimming and J lost 3 bases, with 10 bases between them. The CDR3 DNA reads TGCGCCAGCAGCCCCTGGACAGAAGAGACCCAGTACTTC. It yields the protein CASSPWTEETQYF.

This clone was seen more than once but under ten times. The CDR3 protein is CATSKNRLAGEVWTGELFF. The CDR3 DNA sequence: TGTGCCACCAGCAAAAATAGGCTAGCGGGAGAAGTTTGGACCGGGGAGCTGTTTTTT. V is TRBV15 and J is TRBJ2-2, with 10 bases fitting TRBD2. CDR1 is LNHNV and CDR2 is YYDKDF in the germline V gene (reference sequence). The CDR3 runs 19 residues. V shed 4 bases and J 5 bases; nucleotides not matched to a gene: 16.

The chain combines TRBV27 with TRBJ2-5; D is perhaps TRBD1 (5 bases). Trimming stripped 0 bases from V and 4 bases from J, with 6 bases between. The germline V gene has CDR1 MNHEY and CDR2 SMNVEV (reference sequence). This CDR3 spans 13 amino acids. The CDR3 loop is CASSLSRVETQYF. CDR3 in DNA: TGTGCCAGCAGTTTATCCAGGGTAGAGACCCAGTACTTC.